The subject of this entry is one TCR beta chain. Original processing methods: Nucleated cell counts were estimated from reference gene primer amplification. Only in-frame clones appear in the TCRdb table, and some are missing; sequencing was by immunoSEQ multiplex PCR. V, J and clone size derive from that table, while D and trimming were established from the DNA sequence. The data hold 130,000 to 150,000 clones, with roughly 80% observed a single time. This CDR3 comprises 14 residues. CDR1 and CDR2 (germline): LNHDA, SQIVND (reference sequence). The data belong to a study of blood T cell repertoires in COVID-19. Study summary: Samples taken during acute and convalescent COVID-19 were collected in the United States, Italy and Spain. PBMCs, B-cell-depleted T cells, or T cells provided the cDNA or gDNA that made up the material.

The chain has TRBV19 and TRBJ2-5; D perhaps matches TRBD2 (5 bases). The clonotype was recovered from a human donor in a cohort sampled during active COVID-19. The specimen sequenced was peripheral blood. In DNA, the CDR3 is TGTGCTACCTGCCCAGCGGACTACCAAGAGACCCAGTACTTC. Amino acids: CATCPADYQETQYF. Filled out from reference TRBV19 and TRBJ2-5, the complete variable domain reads DGGITQSPKYLFRKEGQNVTLSCEQNLNHDAMYWYRQDPGQGLRLIYYSQIVNDFQKGDIAEGYSVSREKKESFPLTVTSAQKNPTAFYLCATCPADYQETQYFGPGTRLLVL.